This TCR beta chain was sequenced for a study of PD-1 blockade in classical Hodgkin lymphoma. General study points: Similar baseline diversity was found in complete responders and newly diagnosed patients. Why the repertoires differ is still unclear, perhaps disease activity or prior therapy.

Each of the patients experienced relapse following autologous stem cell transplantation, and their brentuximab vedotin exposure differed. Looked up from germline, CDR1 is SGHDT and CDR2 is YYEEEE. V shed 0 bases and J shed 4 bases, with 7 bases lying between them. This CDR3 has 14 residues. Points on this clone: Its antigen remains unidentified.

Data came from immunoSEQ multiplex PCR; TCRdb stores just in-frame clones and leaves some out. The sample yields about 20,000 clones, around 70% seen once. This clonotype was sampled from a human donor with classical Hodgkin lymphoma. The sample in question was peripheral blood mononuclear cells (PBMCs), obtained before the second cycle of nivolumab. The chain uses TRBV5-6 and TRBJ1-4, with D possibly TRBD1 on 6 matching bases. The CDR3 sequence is CASSLAGVNEKLFF. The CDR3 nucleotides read TGTGCCAGCAGCTTGGCAGGGGTTAATGAAAAACTGTTTTTT. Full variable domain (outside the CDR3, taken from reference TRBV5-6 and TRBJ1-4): DAGVTQSPTHLIKTRGQQVTLRCSPKSGHDTVSWYQQALGQGPQFIFQYYEEEERQRGNFPDRFSGHQFPNYSSELNVNALLLGDSALYLCASSLAGVNEKLFFGSGTQLSVL.